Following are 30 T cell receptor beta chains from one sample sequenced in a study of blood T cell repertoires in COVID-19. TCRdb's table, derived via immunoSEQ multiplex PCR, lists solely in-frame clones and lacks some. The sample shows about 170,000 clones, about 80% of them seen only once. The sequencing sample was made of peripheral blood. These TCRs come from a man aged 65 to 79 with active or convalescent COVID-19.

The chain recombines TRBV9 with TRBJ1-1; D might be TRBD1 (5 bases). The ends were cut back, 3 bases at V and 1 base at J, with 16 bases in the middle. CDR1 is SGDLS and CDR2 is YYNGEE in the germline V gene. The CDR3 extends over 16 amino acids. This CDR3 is CASSAQPGIRNTEAFF. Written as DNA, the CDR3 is TGTGCCAGCAGCGCCCAACCAGGGATTAGGAACACTGAAGCTTTCTTT.

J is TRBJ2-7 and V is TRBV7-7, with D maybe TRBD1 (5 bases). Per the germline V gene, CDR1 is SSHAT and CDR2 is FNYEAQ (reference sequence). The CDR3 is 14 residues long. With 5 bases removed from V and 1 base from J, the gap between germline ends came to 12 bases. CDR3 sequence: CASSPLDSSYEQYF. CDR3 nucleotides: TGTGCCAGCAGCCCCCTCGACAGTTCCTACGAGCAGTACTTC.

The CDR3 sequence: CASSLGQGEKLFF. CDR3 nucleotide sequence: TGTGCCAGCAGCTTGGGACAGGGTGAAAAACTGTTTTTT. V gene TRBV5-6 combines with J gene TRBJ1-4; 7 bases line up with TRBD1. Germline CDR1 reads SGHDT; CDR2 reads YYEEEE. V shed 0 bases and J 7 bases; nucleotides not matched to a gene: 0. The length of the CDR3 is 13 residues.

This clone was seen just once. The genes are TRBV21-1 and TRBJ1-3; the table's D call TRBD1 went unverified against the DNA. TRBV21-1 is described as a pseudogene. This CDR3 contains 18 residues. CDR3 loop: CASSKGRTGGVSGNTIYF. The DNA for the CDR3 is TGTGCCAGCAGCAAAGGGAGGACAGGGGGCGTCTCTGGAAACACCATATATTTT.

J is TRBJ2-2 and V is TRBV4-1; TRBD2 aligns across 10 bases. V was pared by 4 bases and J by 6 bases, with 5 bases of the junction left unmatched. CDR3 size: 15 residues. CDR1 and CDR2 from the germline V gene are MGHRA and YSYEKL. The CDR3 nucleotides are TGCGCCAGCAGCCCGGGGCTAGCGGGGGCCGGGGAGCTGTTTTTT. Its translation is CASSPGLAGAGELFF.

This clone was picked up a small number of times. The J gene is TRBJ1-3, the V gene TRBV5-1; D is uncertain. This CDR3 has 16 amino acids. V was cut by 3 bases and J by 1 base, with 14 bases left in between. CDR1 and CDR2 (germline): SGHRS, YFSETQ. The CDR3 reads CASSSFPSGSGNTIYF. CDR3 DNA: TGCGCCAGCAGCTCGTTCCCATCGGGGTCTGGAAACACCATATATTTT.

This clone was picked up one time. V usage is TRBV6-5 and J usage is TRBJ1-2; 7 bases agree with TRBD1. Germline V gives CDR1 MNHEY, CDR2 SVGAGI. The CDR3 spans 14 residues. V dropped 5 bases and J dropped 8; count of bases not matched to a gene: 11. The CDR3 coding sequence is TGTGCCAGCAGTCGGGACAGCTACAATCGAGGCTACACCTTC. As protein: CASSRDSYNRGYTF.

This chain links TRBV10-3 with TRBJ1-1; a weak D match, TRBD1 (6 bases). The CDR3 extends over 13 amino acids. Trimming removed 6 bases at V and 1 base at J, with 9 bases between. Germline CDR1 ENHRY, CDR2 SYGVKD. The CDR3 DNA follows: TGTGCCATCAGCTGGACAGCGAACACTGAAGCTTTCTTT. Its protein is CAISWTANTEAFF.

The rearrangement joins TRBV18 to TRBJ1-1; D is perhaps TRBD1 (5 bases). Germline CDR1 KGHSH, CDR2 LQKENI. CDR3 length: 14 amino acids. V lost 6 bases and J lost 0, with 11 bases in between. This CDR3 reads CASSKQAVNTEAFF. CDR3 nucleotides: TGTGCCAGCTCTAAACAGGCAGTGAACACTGAAGCTTTCTTT.

The chain's CDR3 is CASSLFTESNSYEQYF. The DNA for the CDR3 is TGTGCCAGCAGCTTGTTTACAGAAAGCAACTCCTACGAGCAGTACTTC. The V gene is TRBV5-5, the J gene TRBJ2-7, with D hard to call. This CDR3 spans 16 amino acids. V shed 1 base and J shed 0 bases, with 14 bases lying between them. The V gene's germline CDR1 is SGHKS and CDR2 YYEKEE (reference sequence).

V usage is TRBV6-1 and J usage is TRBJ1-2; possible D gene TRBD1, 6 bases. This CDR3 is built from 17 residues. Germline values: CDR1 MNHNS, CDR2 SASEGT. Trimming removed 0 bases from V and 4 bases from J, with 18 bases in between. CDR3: CASSEAGWGLQAYGYTF. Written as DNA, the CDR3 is TGTGCCAGCAGTGAAGCGGGGTGGGGGCTCCAGGCCTATGGCTACACCTTC.

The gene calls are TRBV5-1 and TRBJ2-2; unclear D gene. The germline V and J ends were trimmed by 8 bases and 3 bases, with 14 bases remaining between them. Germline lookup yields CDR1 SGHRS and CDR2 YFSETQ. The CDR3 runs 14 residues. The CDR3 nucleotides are TGCGCCAGTTGCCTGCTCTCGGACACCGGGGAGCTGTTTTTT. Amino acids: CASCLLSDTGELFF.

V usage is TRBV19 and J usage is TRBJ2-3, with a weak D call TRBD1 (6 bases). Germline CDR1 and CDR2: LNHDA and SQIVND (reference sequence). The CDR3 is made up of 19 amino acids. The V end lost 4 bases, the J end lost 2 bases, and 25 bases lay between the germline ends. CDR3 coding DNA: TGTGCCAGTAGTACCCCCCGAGGAGGTGGGACAAGTTACACAGATACGCAGTATTTT. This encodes CASSTPRGGGTSYTDTQYF.

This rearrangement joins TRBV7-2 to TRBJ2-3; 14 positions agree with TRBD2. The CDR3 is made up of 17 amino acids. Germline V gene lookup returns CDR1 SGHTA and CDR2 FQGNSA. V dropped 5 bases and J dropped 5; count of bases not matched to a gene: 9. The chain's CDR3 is CASSLTSGRALGDTQYF. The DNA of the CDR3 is TGTGCCAGCAGCCTGACTAGCGGGAGGGCCCTCGGAGATACGCAGTATTTT.

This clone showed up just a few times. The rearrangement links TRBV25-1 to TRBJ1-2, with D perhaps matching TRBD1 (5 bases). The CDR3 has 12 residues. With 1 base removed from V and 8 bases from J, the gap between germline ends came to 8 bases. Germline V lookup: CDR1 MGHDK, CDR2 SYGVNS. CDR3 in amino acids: CASSEFDRGYTF. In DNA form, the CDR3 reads TGTGCCAGCAGTGAATTCGACAGAGGCTACACCTTC.

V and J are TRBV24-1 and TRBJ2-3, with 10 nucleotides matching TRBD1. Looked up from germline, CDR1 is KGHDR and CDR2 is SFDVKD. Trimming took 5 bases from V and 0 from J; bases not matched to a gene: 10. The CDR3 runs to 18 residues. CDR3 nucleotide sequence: TGTGCCACCAGTGGCTCATCGGGGACAGGGGAGAGCACAGATACGCAGTATTTT. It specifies CATSGSSGTGESTDTQYF.

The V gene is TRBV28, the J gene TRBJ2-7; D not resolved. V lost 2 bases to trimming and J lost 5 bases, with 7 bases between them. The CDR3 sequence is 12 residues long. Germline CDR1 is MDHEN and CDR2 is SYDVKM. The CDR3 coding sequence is TGTGCCAGCAGTTTAATCCGAGACGAGCAGTACTTC. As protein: CASSLIRDEQYF.

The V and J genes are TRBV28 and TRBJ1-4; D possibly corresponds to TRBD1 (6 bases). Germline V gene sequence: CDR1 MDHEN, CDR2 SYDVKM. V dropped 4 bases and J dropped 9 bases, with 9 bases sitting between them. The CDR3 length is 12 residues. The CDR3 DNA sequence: TGTGCCAGCAGTTCGGACAGTCAAAAACTGTTTTTT. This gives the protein CASSSDSQKLFF.

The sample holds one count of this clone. CDR3 protein: CASSIDRGGSAFF. The DNA of the CDR3 is TGTGCCAGTAGTATAGATAGAGGGGGCTCAGCTTTCTTT. J is TRBJ1-1 and V is TRBV19, with 7 bases matching TRBD1. Per the germline V gene, CDR1 is LNHDA and CDR2 is SQIVND (reference sequence). Trimming at V came to 0 bases and at J to 10 bases, leaving 5 bases not matched to a gene. This CDR3 has 13 residues.

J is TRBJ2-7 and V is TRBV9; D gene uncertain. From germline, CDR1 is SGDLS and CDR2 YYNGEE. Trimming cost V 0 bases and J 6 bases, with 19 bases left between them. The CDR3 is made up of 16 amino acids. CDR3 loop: CASSVGVGVESLEQYF. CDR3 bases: TGTGCCAGCAGCGTAGGGGTCGGAGTGGAAAGTCTCGAGCAGTACTTC. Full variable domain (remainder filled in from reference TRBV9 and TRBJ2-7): DSGVTQTPKHLITATGQRVTLRCSPRSGDLSVYWYQQSLDQGLQFLIQYYNGEERAKGNILERFSAQQFPDLHSELNLSSLELGDSALYFCASSVGVGVESLEQYFGPGTRLTVT.

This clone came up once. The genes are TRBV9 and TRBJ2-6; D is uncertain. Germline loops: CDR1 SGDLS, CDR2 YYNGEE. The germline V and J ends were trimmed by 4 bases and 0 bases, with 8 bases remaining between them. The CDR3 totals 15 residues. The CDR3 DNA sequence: TGTGCCAGCAGCCCCGGAGTCTCTGGGGCCAACGTCCTGACTTTC. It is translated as CASSPGVSGANVLTF. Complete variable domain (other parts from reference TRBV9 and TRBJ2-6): DSGVTQTPKHLITATGQRVTLRCSPRSGDLSVYWYQQSLDQGLQFLIQYYNGEERAKGNILERFSAQQFPDLHSELNLSSLELGDSALYFCASSPGVSGANVLTFGAGSRLTVL.

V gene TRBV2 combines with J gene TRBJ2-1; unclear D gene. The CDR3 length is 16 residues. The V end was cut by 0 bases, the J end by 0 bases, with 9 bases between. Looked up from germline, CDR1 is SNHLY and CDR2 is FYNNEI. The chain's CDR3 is CASSEARAFSYNEQFF. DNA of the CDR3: TGTGCCAGCAGTGAAGCGCGCGCTTTCTCCTACAATGAGCAGTTCTTC.

CDR3 loop: CASSPLLGRGTDTQYF. The CDR3 region has the DNA TGTGCCAGCTCACCCCTACTGGGCAGGGGAACAGATACGCAGTATTTT. The chain is built from TRBV18 and TRBJ2-3; tentatively, D is TRBD1 (6 bases). The CDR3 length is 16 residues. V was shortened by 3 bases and J by 3 bases, with 16 bases between the two germline ends. Germline V gene sequence: CDR1 KGHSH, CDR2 LQKENI.

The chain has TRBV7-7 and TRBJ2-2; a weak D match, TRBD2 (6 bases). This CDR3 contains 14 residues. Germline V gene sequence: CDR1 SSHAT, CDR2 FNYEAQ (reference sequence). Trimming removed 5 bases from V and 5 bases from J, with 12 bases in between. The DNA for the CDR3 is TGTGCCAGCAGCCCGACTAGTATAACCGGGGAGCTGTTTTTT. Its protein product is CASSPTSITGELFF.

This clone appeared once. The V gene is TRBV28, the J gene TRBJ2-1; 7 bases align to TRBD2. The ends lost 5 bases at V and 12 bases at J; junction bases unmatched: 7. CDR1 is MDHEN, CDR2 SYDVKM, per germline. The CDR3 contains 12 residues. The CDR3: CASSQSGIAQFF. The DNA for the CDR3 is TGTGCCAGCAGTCAGAGCGGGATCGCGCAGTTCTTC.

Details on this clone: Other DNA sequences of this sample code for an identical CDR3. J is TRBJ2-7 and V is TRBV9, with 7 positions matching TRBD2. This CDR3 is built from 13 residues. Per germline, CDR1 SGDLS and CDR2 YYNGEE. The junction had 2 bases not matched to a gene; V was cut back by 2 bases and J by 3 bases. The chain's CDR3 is CASSVAGDYEQYF. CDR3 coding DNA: TGTGCCAGCAGCGTGGCGGGAGACTACGAGCAGTACTTC.

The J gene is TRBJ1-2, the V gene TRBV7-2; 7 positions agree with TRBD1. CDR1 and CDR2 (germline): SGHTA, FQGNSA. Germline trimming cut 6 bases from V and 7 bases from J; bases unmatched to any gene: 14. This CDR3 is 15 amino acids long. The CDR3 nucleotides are TGTGCCAGCAGTTCACGACAGGGACGGGGACCTGGCTACACCTTC. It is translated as CASSSRQGRGPGYTF.

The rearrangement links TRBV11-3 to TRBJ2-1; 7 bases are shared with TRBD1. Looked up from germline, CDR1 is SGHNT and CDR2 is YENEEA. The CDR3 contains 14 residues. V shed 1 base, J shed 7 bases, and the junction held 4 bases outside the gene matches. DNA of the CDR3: TGTGCCAGCAGCTTAGCAGGGGGTAGGAATGAGCAGTTCTTC. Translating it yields CASSLAGGRNEQFF.

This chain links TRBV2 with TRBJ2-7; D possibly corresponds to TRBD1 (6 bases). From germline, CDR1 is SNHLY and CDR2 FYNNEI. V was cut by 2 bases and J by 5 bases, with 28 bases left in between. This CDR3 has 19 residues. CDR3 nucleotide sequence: TGTGCCAGCAGTGAATTTCTCTGGGGGCGCTCCACCTCCGGGAACGAGCAGTACTTC. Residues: CASSEFLWGRSTSGNEQYF.

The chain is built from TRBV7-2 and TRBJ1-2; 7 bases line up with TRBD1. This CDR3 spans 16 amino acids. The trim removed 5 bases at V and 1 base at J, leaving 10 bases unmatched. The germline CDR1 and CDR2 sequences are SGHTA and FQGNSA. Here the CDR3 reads CASSPSQGGVNYGYTF. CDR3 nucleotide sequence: TGTGCCAGCAGCCCCTCCCAGGGGGGAGTTAACTATGGCTACACCTTC.